The 17 T cell receptor beta chains given below trace back to one sample, sequenced in a study of radiotherapy plus CTLA-4 blockade in lung cancer. Some clones are missing from TCRdb's copy, which holds only in-frame ones; the method was immunoSEQ multiplex PCR. The table records about 51,000 clones, more than 75% of them present only once. The material sequenced was peripheral blood, taken from a patient treated with radiotherapy plus ipilimumab. The source is a human donor with non-small cell lung cancer who had a complete response to radiotherapy plus ipilimumab.

This clone showed up just once. At one boundary the junction diverges from the germline segment, which might be a read error. The rearrangement joins TRBV6-5 to TRBJ1-2, with D maybe TRBD1 (6 bases). The V gene's germline CDR1 is MNHEY and CDR2 SVGAGI. This CDR3 region has 14 residues. In DNA, the CDR3 is TGTGCCAGCAGTAACTCGGGGGCGGGCTATGGCTACACCTTC. Translated, it gives CASSNSGAGYGYTF.

CDR3 in amino acids: CASSIARQGGDYGANVLTF. The CDR3, as DNA: TGTGCCAGTAGTATAGCCAGACAGGGGGGGGACTATGGGGCCAACGTCCTGACTTTC. This chain uses TRBV19 with TRBJ2-6; 9 bases match TRBD1. V gave up 1 base and J gave up 3 bases; unmatched junction bases: 10. The CDR3 length is 19 residues. CDR1 and CDR2 from the germline V gene are LNHDA and SQIVND (reference sequence).

The V call is TRBV7-2, the J call TRBJ2-7; 13 bases are shared with TRBD2. Germline lookup yields CDR1 SGHTA and CDR2 FQGNSA. The CDR3 consists of 18 residues. Germline trimming cut 3 bases from V and 5 bases from J; bases unmatched to any gene: 13. CDR3 coding DNA: TGTGCCAGCAGCTTCCCGGAACTAGCGGGGGGGCCGTTCCACGAGCAGTACTTC. Translation gives CASSFPELAGGPFHEQYF.

CDR3 coding DNA: TGCGCCAGCAGCCAAGACCGGGGCGCTAGCGGGAGTTCCTACAATGAGCAGTTCTTC. Amino acid sequence: CASSQDRGASGSSYNEQFF. The chain has TRBV4-3 and TRBJ2-1; TRBD2 matches 10 bases. J was trimmed by 1 base and V by 0 bases; bases with no gene match: 9. Germline CDR1 is LGHNA and CDR2 is YSLEER. The CDR3 length is 19 residues.

This chain connects TRBV5-4 to TRBJ2-3; TRBD2 agrees at 12 bases. With 0 bases clipped from V and 7 bases from J, the junction kept 3 bases outside the gene matches. Germline lookup yields CDR1 SGHNT and CDR2 YYREEE (reference sequence). The CDR3 has 15 amino acids. DNA for the CDR3: TGTGCCAGCAGCTTGGTGACTAGCGGGAGTTATACGCAGTATTTT. Translating gives CASSLVTSGSYTQYF.

This chain uses TRBV4-3 with TRBJ2-1, with unresolved D. This CDR3 has 17 amino acids. Trimming left V 0 bases short and J 4 bases short, with 16 bases between. Germline V gene sequence: CDR1 LGHNA, CDR2 YSLEER. As DNA, the CDR3 is TGCGCCAGCAGCCAAGAATCGGCGGTGCAGAAGTACAATGAGCAGTTCTTC. Its translation is CASSQESAVQKYNEQFF.

The chain has TRBV15 and TRBJ2-5; D gene uncertain. CDR3 length equals 15 residues. V was shortened by 5 bases and J by 0 bases, with 13 bases between the two germline ends. Germline CDR1 is LNHNV and CDR2 is YYDKDF (reference sequence). The DNA of the CDR3 is TGTGCCACCAGCTCGAGGCCTTCGTACCAAGAGACCCAGTACTTC. It specifies CATSSRPSYQETQYF.

The chain employs TRBV9 and TRBJ1-2; D not resolved. The CDR3 sequence is 13 residues long. Germline values: CDR1 SGDLS, CDR2 YYNGEE. Trimming removed 4 bases at V and 1 base at J, with 8 bases between. CDR3 sequence: CASSPTVNYGYTF. CDR3 bases: TGTGCCAGCAGCCCAACAGTTAACTATGGCTACACCTTC.

The J gene is TRBJ2-7, the V gene TRBV7-2; the match to TRBD1 covers 11 bases. CDR3 length equals 15 residues. The V gene end was trimmed by 1 base and the J gene end by 7 bases; junction bases not matched to a gene: 6. The germline gives CDR1 SGHTA, CDR2 FQGNSA. In DNA, the CDR3 is TGTGCCAGCAGCTTAGGCCCCGGGACAGGGGGGGAGCAGTACTTC. This translates into CASSLGPGTGGEQYF.

V usage is TRBV2 and J usage is TRBJ2-2; tentative D call: TRBD2 (7 bases). Germline V gene data show CDR1 as SNHLY and CDR2 as FYNNEI. The CDR3 is 13 residues long. Trimming cost V 6 bases and J 4 bases, with 9 bases left between them. This CDR3 reads CASRRGGTGELFF. DNA for the CDR3: TGTGCCAGCAGGAGGGGGGGCACCGGGGAGCTGTTTTTT.

The chain uses TRBV11-2 and TRBJ2-7; D is uncertain. Germline CDR1 and CDR2: SGHAT and FQNNGV. V was shortened by 1 base and J by 7 bases, with 8 bases between the two germline ends. The CDR3 contains 12 residues. The CDR3 DNA reads TGTGCCAGCAGCTTAGCCTCTGGAGAGCAGTACGTC. It encodes CASSLASGEQYV.

The gene calls are TRBV2 and TRBJ1-1; 7 bases align to TRBD1. CDR1 and CDR2 (germline): SNHLY, FYNNEI. This CDR3 has 14 residues. V lost 7 bases to trimming and J lost 0 bases; unmatched junction nucleotides: 5. CDR3 DNA sequence: TGTGCCAGCATTAACAGGGGTATGAACACTGAAGCTTTCTTT. This translates into CASINRGMNTEAFF. Full variable domain (outside the CDR3, taken from reference TRBV2 and TRBJ1-1): EPEVTQTPSHQVTQMGQEVILRCVPISNHLYFYWYRQILGQKVEFLVSFYNNEISEKSEIFDDQFSVERPDGSNFTLKIRSTKLEDSAMYFCASINRGMNTEAFFGQGTRLTVV.

The chain employs TRBV15 and TRBJ2-1; D possibly corresponds to TRBD2 (6 bases). Germline values: CDR1 LNHNV, CDR2 YYDKDF (reference sequence). The germline V and J ends were trimmed by 5 bases and 7 bases, with 18 bases remaining between them. The CDR3 is 15 residues long. CDR3 in DNA: TGTGCCACCAGCCGCTGGGGGGTCGGAGAAAATGAGCAGTTCTTC. Its protein is CATSRWGVGENEQFF.

The chain combines TRBV2 with TRBJ1-4; 7 positions agree with TRBD1. Trimming took 8 bases from V and 5 from J; bases not matched to a gene: 11. Germline V gene lookup returns CDR1 SNHLY and CDR2 FYNNEI. The CDR3 spans 15 residues. DNA for the CDR3: TGTGCCAGCGATGATAAGACAGGGTGGAATGAAAAACTGTTTTTT. It specifies CASDDKTGWNEKLFF.

This rearrangement joins TRBV10-1 to TRBJ2-1; TRBD1 matches 7 bases. With 6 bases clipped from V and 6 bases from J, the junction kept 5 bases outside the gene matches. The germline gives CDR1 WNHNN, CDR2 SYGVQD (reference sequence). The CDR3 loop spans 13 amino acids. Here the CDR3 DNA reads TGCGCCAGCAGCCCGGCAGGGGGCAATGAGCAGTTCTTC. Translating gives CASSPAGGNEQFF.

The sample holds a few counts of this clone. The V and J genes are TRBV4-3 and TRBJ1-4, with 9 bases aligning to TRBD1. CDR3 length: 15 residues. The V segment lost 4 bases and the J segment 6 bases; nucleotides outside the gene matches: 6. The germline V gene has CDR1 LGHNA and CDR2 YSLEER. CDR3 sequence reads: CASSRLGQGDEKLFF. The DNA of the CDR3 is TGCGCCAGCAGCCGGCTGGGACAGGGCGATGAAAAACTGTTTTTT.

This chain links TRBV7-9 with TRBJ2-7; TRBD1 might be the D (6 bases). Germline V lookup: CDR1 SEHNR, CDR2 FQNEAQ (reference sequence). There are 13 residues in the CDR3. V was shortened by 7 bases and J by 2 bases, with 12 bases between the two germline ends. DNA for the CDR3: TGTGCCAGCATATCCGGACAGACCTACGAGCAGTACTTC. Translation: CASISGQTYEQYF.